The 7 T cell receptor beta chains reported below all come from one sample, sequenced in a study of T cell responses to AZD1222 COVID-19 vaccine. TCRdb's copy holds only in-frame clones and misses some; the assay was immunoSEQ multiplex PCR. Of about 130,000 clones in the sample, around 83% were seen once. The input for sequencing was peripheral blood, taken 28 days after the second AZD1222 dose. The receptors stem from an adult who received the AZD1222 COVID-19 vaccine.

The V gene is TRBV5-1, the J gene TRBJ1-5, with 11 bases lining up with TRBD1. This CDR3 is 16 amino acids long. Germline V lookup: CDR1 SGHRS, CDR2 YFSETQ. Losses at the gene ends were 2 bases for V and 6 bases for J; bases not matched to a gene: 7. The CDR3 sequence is CASSLNPGTGGQPQHF. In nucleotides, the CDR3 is TGCGCCAGCAGCTTAAACCCCGGGACAGGGGGTCAGCCCCAGCATTTT.

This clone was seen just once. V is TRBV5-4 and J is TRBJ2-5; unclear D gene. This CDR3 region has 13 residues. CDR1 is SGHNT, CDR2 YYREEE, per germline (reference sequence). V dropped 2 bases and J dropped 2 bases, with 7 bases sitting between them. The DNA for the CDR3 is TGTGCCAGCAGCTTCGCCGGGCAAGAGACCCAGTACTTC. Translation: CASSFAGQETQYF.

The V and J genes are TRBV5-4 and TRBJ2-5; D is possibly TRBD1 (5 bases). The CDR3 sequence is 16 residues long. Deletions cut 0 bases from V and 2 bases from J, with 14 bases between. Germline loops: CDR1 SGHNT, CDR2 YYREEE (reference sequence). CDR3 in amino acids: CASSLAAGLRQETQYF. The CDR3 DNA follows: TGTGCCAGCAGCTTGGCGGCAGGGTTGCGGCAAGAGACCCAGTACTTC.

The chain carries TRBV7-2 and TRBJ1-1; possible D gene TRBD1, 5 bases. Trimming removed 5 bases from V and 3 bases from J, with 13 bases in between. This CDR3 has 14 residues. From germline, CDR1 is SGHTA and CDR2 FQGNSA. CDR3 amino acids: CASSRDRGDTEAFF. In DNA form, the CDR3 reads TGTGCCAGCAGCAGAGACAGAGGGGACACTGAAGCTTTCTTT.

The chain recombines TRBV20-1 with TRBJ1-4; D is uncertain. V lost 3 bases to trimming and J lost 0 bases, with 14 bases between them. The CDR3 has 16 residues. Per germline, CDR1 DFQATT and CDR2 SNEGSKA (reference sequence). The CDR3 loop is CSASRPGLATNEKLFF. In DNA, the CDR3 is TGCAGTGCTAGTCGCCCAGGCCTTGCAACTAATGAAAAACTGTTTTTT.

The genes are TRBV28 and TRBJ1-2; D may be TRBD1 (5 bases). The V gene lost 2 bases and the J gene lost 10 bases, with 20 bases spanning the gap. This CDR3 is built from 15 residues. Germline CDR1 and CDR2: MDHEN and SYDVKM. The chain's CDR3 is CASSLGARYSMVYTF. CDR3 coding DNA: TGTGCCAGCAGTTTAGGGGCCAGATACTCTATGGTCTACACCTTC.

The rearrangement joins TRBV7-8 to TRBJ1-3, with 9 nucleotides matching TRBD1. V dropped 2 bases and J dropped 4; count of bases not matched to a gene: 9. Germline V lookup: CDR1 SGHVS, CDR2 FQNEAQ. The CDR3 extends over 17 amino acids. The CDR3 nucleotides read TGTGCCAGCAGCTTAAGGCTACAGGGGGCTTCAGGAAACACCATATATTTT. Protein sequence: CASSLRLQGASGNTIYF.